This entry features one TCR beta chain sequence. This clonotype came up many times. The target of this receptor is not known. The input lacks base qualities; no much larger clone sits a single base away. The data stem from a study listed by TCRdb under 2016. The library was generated by RT-PCR. For sequencing, an Illumina MiSeq was employed. TCRdb reran the public reads through fastp at Q25 and MiXCR, keeping productive beta chains. Identical CDR3 protein sequences are pooled into one entry, listed with their most common genes and DNA. For this sample the table gives about 680,000 distinct CDR3 sequences, of which 14% were detected only once. Just over 3.5% of the sample is in the top ten clones. Looking up the germline V gene yields CDR1 SGHTA and CDR2 FQGTGA. The CDR3 covers 17 residues, taking in both the cysteine and the phenylalanine. Only the CDR3 part of the read is kept: 51 bases, read in frame from the first base. For this chain, trimming is 5 bases at the V end and 3 bases at the J end, and the number of junction bases without a gene match is 8.

The clonotype comes from a female donor in good health, serving as a healthy control. The sequencing sample was made of memory CD4+ T cells from blood. In this chain, TRBV7-3 is recombined with TRBJ2-1; the central 12 bases match TRBD2. The CDR3 protein: CASSPAASGRVYNEQFF. The bases read TGTGCCAGCAGCCCCGCGGCTAGCGGGAGGGTCTACAATGAGCAGTTCTTC.